The 18 T cell receptor beta chains listed next were all sequenced from one sample in a study of blood T cell repertoires in COVID-19 (TCRdb year 2020). The library was built by means of the immunoSEQ multiplex PCR assay. TCRdb mirrors the immuneACCESS table, restricted to in-frame sequences. Some clones are absent from its copies; in checked studies, under half trace to an unresolved V gene, and the reason for the others is unknown. This sample comprises 210,000 or so clones, over 80% of them detected only once. The ten top clones hold 3% to 4% of the sample. The sample comprised PBMCs or T cells enriched from blood (not recorded which). Receptor source: a woman aged 25 to 39 who had been exposed to COVID-19.

The genes are TRBV30 and TRBJ1-2; the D is unclear. V was shortened by 0 bases and J by 3 bases, with 14 bases between the two germline ends. Per germline, CDR1 GTSNPN and CDR2 SVGIG (reference sequence). The CDR3 runs to 15 residues. CDR3 sequence: CAWSVLAWRDYGYTF. CDR3 coding DNA: TGTGCCTGGAGTGTACTCGCCTGGAGGGACTATGGCTACACCTTC.

The rearrangement joins TRBV7-3 to TRBJ2-7; tentative D call: TRBD1 (6 bases). Germline-derived CDR1 and CDR2 are SGHTA and FQGTGA. The ends were cut back, 0 bases at V and 1 base at J, with 28 bases in the middle. CDR3 size: 21 residues. In DNA form, the CDR3 reads TGTGCCAGCAGCTTAACTATCTGGGGCGACGAGGTGGGGGCCCTATCCTACGAGCAGTACTTC. Protein sequence: CASSLTIWGDEVGALSYEQYF.

The chain recombines TRBV5-1 with TRBJ1-6; D is uncertain. The CDR3 runs 15 residues. CDR1 is SGHRS and CDR2 is YFSETQ in the germline V gene. V was pared by 0 bases and J by 5 bases, with 9 bases between. The CDR3 DNA reads as TGCGCCAGCAGCTTGGCCGGAGGGAATAATTCACCCCTCCACTTT. It yields the protein CASSLAGGNNSPLHF.

The rearrangement uses TRBV11-2 and TRBJ2-2, with D perhaps matching TRBD2 (6 bases). CDR1 is SGHAT and CDR2 is FQNNGV in the germline V gene. V shed 3 bases and J shed 5 bases, with 16 bases lying between them. CDR3 length equals 16 residues. The DNA of the CDR3 is TGTGCCAGCAGCTTCGGTAGCGGTGGGGGGACCGGGGAGCTGTTTTTT. Translated, it gives CASSFGSGGGTGELFF.

This rearrangement joins TRBV10-3 to TRBJ1-2, with D possibly TRBD1 on 5 matching bases. The ends were cut back, 6 bases at V and 8 bases at J, with 13 bases in the middle. CDR1 is ENHRY, CDR2 SYGVKD, per germline. The CDR3 loop spans 12 amino acids. Here the CDR3 DNA reads TGTGCCATCAGCCCGGGCGGGGGGGGCTACACCTTC. It is translated as CAISPGGGGYTF.

The chain joins TRBV10-3 to TRBJ1-5; unclear D gene. CDR1 and CDR2 from the germline V gene are ENHRY and SYGVKD. Trimming shortened V by 10 bases and J by 0 bases, and 10 bases separated the two germline ends. The CDR3 totals 13 residues. The CDR3 coding sequence is TGTGCCACCACGGAGGTTAGCAATCAGCCCCAGCATTTT. Amino acids: CATTEVSNQPQHF.

The V call is TRBV3-1 (or the pseudogene TRBV3-2), the J call TRBJ2-3, with 13 bases aligning to TRBD2. Germline V gene sequence: CDR1 LGHDT, CDR2 YNNKEL (reference sequence). Losses at the gene ends were 5 bases for V and 5 bases for J; bases not matched to a gene: 10. CDR3 length equals 17 residues. CDR3 sequence reads: CASSGSRLAGGGDTQYF. CDR3 coding DNA: TGTGCCAGCAGCGGCTCCCGACTAGCGGGGGGTGGAGATACGCAGTATTTT.

V gene TRBV6-5 combines with J gene TRBJ2-7, with 8 bases aligning to TRBD1. The CDR3 has 14 residues. Germline loops: CDR1 MNHEY, CDR2 SVGAGI. Trimming removed 11 bases from V and 7 bases from J; junction bases left unmatched: 16. The CDR3: CAARPTGDVGEQYF. The CDR3 nucleotides are TGTGCCGCACGGCCGACAGGGGACGTGGGGGAGCAGTACTTC.

The chain joins TRBV28 to TRBJ2-7, with D perhaps given as TRBD1 or TRBD2 (11 bases each). Germline lookup yields CDR1 MDHEN and CDR2 SYDVKM. The germline V and J ends were trimmed by 4 bases and 11 bases, with 30 bases remaining between them. The CDR3 totals 17 residues. CDR3 bases: TGTGCCAGCAGTTCGGGACAGGGGGGAACTAGCGGGAGCGCGGAGTACTTC. Translating gives CASSSGQGGTSGSAEYF. Together with reference TRBV28 and TRBJ2-7, the CDR3 gives the full variable domain: DVKVTQSSRYLVKRTGEKVFLECVQDMDHENMFWYRQDPGLGLRLIYFSYDVKMKEKGDIPEGYSVSREKKERFSLILESASTNQTSMYLCASSSGQGGTSGSAEYFGPGTRLTVT.

V and J are TRBV9 and TRBJ2-7; D might be TRBD2 (6 bases). Germline CDR1 and CDR2: SGDLS and YYNGEE. V shed 0 bases and J shed 3 bases, with 10 bases lying between them. This CDR3 has 14 residues. CDR3 DNA: TGTGCCAGCAGCGTAGCGTCAGCGGGCTACGAGCAGTACTTC. Translation: CASSVASAGYEQYF.

The chain recombines TRBV27 with TRBJ2-2, with a tentative D call TRBD1 (7 bases). The CDR3 length is 16 residues. With 8 bases removed from V and 4 bases from J, the gap between germline ends came to 20 bases. The germline CDR1 and CDR2 sequences are MNHEY and SMNVEV (reference sequence). DNA of the CDR3: TGTGCCAGCGGCGGGACAGAGGTCATGGGCACCGGGGAGCTGTTTTTT. Encoded protein: CASGGTEVMGTGELFF.

This clone was seen once. CDR3 residues: CAWSEIFQGGEAFF. The CDR3 DNA is TGTGCCTGGAGCGAGATTTTCCAGGGGGGCGAGGCTTTCTTT. The rearrangement joins TRBV30 to TRBJ1-1; 7 nucleotides match TRBD1. Germline CDR1 GTSNPN, CDR2 SVGIG (reference sequence). This CDR3 spans 14 amino acids. The trim removed 3 bases at V and 11 bases at J, leaving 15 bases unmatched.

J is TRBJ2-2 and V is TRBV9; D perhaps matches TRBD2 (6 bases). Trimming removed 0 bases at V and 5 bases at J, with 14 bases between. Per germline, CDR1 SGDLS and CDR2 YYNGEE. The CDR3 length is 16 residues. The CDR3 DNA is TGTGCCAGCAGCGTAGGGGGTAGCGGAGGGACCGGGGAGCTGTTTTTT. Amino acids: CASSVGGSGGTGELFF.

The chain combines TRBV6-5 with TRBJ1-1, with 9 nucleotides matching TRBD1. Unmatched junction bases numbered 11, after V lost 11 bases and J lost 7 bases. CDR3 size: 13 residues. Germline-derived CDR1 and CDR2 are MNHEY and SVGAGI. The CDR3 bases are TGTGCCGCCAAGGGACAGGGAGTCTTTGAAGCTTTCTTT. This codes for CAAKGQGVFEAFF.

The chain recombines TRBV19 with TRBJ2-2; 9 positions agree with TRBD2. The germline V gene encodes CDR1 LNHDA and CDR2 SQIVND (reference sequence). J lost 5 bases, V lost 2 bases, and 3 bases had no gene match. This CDR3 has 15 residues. The CDR3 spells CASSIKAGGTGELFF. The CDR3 bases are TGTGCCAGTAGTATAAAAGCGGGAGGTACCGGGGAGCTGTTTTTT.

This clone was picked up a small number of times. The V gene is TRBV14, the J gene TRBJ1-2; no definite D call. Germline values: CDR1 SGHDN, CDR2 FVKESK. There are 16 residues in the CDR3. The germline V and J ends were trimmed by 2 bases and 0 bases, with 13 bases remaining between them. CDR3 loop: CASSQMGASPNYGYTF. The CDR3 DNA reads as TGTGCCAGCAGCCAAATGGGCGCCAGCCCTAACTATGGCTACACCTTC.

The genes are TRBV30 and TRBJ1-6; 7 bases align to TRBD1. Per germline, CDR1 GTSNPN and CDR2 SVGIG (reference sequence). The length of the CDR3 is 13 residues. V trimming: 2 bases; J trimming: 9 bases; junction bases outside the gene matches: 4. The CDR3, as DNA: TGTGCCTGGAGTAGACAGGGAGGTTCACCCCTCCACTTT. Translating gives CAWSRQGGSPLHF.

The J gene is TRBJ2-5, the V gene TRBV7-2; a possible D gene is TRBD1 (5 bases). The CDR3 is made up of 14 amino acids. Trimming took off 1 base at V and 4 bases at J, with 10 bases between the two ends. CDR1 and CDR2 from the germline V gene are SGHTA and FQGNSA. CDR3 sequence: CASSLGRAAETQYF. In DNA form, the CDR3 reads TGTGCCAGCAGCTTAGGCAGGGCGGCAGAGACCCAGTACTTC.